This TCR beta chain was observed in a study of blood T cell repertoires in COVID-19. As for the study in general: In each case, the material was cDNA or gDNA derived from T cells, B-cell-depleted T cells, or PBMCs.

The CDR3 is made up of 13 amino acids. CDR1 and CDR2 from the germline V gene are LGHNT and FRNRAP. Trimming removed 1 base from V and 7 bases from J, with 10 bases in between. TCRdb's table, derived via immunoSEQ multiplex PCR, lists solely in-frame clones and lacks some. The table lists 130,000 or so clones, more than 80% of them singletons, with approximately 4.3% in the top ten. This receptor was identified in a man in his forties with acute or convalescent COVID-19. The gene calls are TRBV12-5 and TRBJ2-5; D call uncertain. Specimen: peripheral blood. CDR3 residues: CASGLAPVPTQYF. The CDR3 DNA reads TGTGCTAGTGGTTTGGCCCCGGTTCCGACCCAGTACTTC.